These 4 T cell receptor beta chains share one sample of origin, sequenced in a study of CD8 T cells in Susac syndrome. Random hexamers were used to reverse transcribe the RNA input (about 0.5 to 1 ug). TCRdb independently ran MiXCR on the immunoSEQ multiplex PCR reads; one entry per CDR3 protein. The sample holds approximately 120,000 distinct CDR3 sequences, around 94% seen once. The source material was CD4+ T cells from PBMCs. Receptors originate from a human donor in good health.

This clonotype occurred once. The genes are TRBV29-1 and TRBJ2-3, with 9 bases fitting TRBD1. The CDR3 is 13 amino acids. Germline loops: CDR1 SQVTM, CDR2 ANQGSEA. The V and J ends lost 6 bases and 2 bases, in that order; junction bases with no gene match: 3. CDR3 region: CSVDRGPTDTQYF. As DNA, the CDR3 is TGCAGCGTGGACAGGGGCCCCACAGATACGCAGTATTTT.

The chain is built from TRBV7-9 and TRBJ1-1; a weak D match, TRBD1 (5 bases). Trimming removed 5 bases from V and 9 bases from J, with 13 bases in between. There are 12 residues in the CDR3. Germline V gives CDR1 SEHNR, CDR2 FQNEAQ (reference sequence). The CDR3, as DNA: TGTGCCAGCAGCAACCGGGACCTCCAAGCTTTCTTT. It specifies CASSNRDLQAFF.

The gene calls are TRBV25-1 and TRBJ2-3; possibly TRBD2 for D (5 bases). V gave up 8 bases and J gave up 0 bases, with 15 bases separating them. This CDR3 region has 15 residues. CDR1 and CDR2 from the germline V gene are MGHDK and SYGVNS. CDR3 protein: CASGSRTGSTDTQYF. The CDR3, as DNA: TGTGCCAGCGGATCCAGGACGGGAAGCACAGATACGCAGTATTTT.

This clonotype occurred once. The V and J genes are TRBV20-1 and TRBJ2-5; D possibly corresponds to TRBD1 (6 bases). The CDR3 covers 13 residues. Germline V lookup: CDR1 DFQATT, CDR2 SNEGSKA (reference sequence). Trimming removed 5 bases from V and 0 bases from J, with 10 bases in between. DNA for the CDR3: TGCAGTGCTGCCGGACAGAACCAAGAGACCCAGTACTTC. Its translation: CSAAGQNQETQYF.